The entry below describes one T cell receptor (beta chain). Antigen unknown. The sample originates from a study of identical twins. Findings and caveats of the study: Zero-insertion findings could be partly confounded by invariant cells (MAIT and iNKT cells). Abundant cord blood beta clonotypes carried fewer insertions; memory repertoires showed none.

CDR1 is MNHEY, CDR2 SMNVEV, per germline (reference sequence). The CDR3 contains 14 residues. The V end lost 4 bases, the J end lost 4 bases, and 10 bases lay between the germline ends. MiXCR, applied by TCRdb to the 5' RACE reads, yields one record per CDR3 protein. The sample holds a few hundred thousand distinct CDR3 sequences, 9% to 15% seen once. The same sample was also studied in work on yellow fever vaccine responses in identical twins. From that report: Twins' vaccine T cell responses reportedly seemed partly convergent and partly personalized.

The chain carries TRBV27 and TRBJ1-4; D call uncertain. This TCR derives from a young woman in good health. Sequenced: CD8+ T cells sorted from blood. The CDR3 bases are TGTGCCAGCAGTTCACACCGTAATAATGAAAAACTGTTTTTT. Its protein is CASSSHRNNEKLFF.